Listed here are 12 T cell receptor beta chains from one sample, sequenced in a study of OX40 agonist ivuxolimab in advanced cancers. Repertoires were generated with immunoSEQ multiplex PCR, while TCRdb's copy carries only in-frame clones and drops some. The data contain some 55,000 clones, 80% of them singletons. This specimen was CD4+ or CD8+ T cells sorted from blood, taken in a trial of the OX40 agonist ivuxolimab. The receptors originated from an adult with an advanced solid tumor such as melanoma, head and neck, liver or kidney cancer.

This clone has ten or more counts. The chain combines TRBV6-5 with TRBJ2-2; perhaps TRBD1 as D (6 bases). V lost 2 bases, J lost 2 bases, and 9 bases lay in between. The CDR3 has 15 amino acids. Germline V gene lookup returns CDR1 MNHEY and CDR2 SVGAGI. The CDR3, as DNA: TGTGCCAGCAGTTACGGGACATTAAACACCGGGGAGCTGTTTTTT. Encoded protein: CASSYGTLNTGELFF.

This sequence joins TRBV27 and TRBJ2-3; D is tentatively TRBD1 or TRBD2 (5 bases each). CDR1 is MNHEY, CDR2 SMNVEV, per germline (reference sequence). The CDR3 is made up of 15 amino acids. With 6 bases removed from V and 3 bases from J, the gap between germline ends came to 16 bases. DNA for the CDR3: TGTGCCAGCAGGGGAGTGGACATGAGGACAGATACGCAGTATTTT. Protein sequence: CASRGVDMRTDTQYF.

This chain uses TRBV5-1 with TRBJ2-1; 7 nucleotides line up with TRBD1. J lost 3 bases, V lost 4 bases, and 10 bases had no gene match. Germline V gene data show CDR1 as SGHRS and CDR2 as YFSETQ. This CDR3 contains 16 residues. The CDR3 sequence: CASSTPTGAFYNEQFF. The CDR3 DNA reads as TGCGCCAGCAGCACCCCAACAGGGGCGTTCTACAATGAGCAGTTCTTC.

The chain has TRBV11-2 and TRBJ1-2, with D possibly matching TRBD1 (6 bases). The germline V gene encodes CDR1 SGHAT and CDR2 FQNNGV. Trimming stripped 2 bases from V and 3 bases from J, with 13 bases between. CDR3 length equals 15 residues. CDR3 in amino acids: CASSLYAGEDYGYTF. The CDR3 region has the DNA TGTGCCAGCAGCTTATACGCAGGGGAGGACTATGGCTACACCTTC. The full variable domain, with the rest looked up from reference TRBV11-2 and TRBJ1-2, is EAGVAQSPRYKIIEKRQSVAFWCNPISGHATLYWYQQILGQGPKLLIQFQNNGVVDDSQLPKDRFSAERLKGVDSTLKIQPAKLEDSAVYLCASSLYAGEDYGYTFGSGTRLTVV.

V gene TRBV5-3 combines with J gene TRBJ2-7; D is undetermined. TRBV5-3 is reported as an ORF; its role is uncertain. This CDR3 region has 16 residues. V was clipped by 2 bases and J by 0 bases, with 15 bases between them. The CDR3 DNA follows: TGTGCCAGAAGCTTTAGTGCTGCGAGGAACTCCTACGAGCAGTACTTC. Its translation: CARSFSAARNSYEQYF.

The chain joins TRBV5-6 to TRBJ2-3; 9 nucleotides line up with TRBD2. CDR3 length equals 16 residues. V gave up 0 bases and J gave up 3 bases; unmatched junction bases: 5. CDR1 and CDR2 (germline): SGHDT, YYEEEE. CDR3 bases: TGTGCCAGCAGCTTGGGTAGCGGGAGAAGGACAGATACGCAGTATTTT. Its translation: CASSLGSGRRTDTQYF.

The chain combines TRBV23-1 with TRBJ1-2, with TRBD1 matching 8 bases. TRBV23-1 is an ORF, with its function uncertain. The V segment lost 0 bases and the J segment 4 bases; nucleotides outside the gene matches: 7. This CDR3 has 16 amino acids. CDR3 coding DNA: TGCGCCAGCAGTCAATCGAATCGGGGGACAGGCTATGGCTACACCTTC. Residues: CASSQSNRGTGYGYTF.

V and J are TRBV29-1 and TRBJ2-3, with D hard to call. Looked up from germline, CDR1 is SQVTM and CDR2 is ANQGSEA. This CDR3 contains 13 residues. V was trimmed by 4 bases and J by 2 bases, leaving 10 bases between them. CDR3 bases: TGCAGCGTTGCCCAGCCGAACACAGATACGCAGTATTTT. Encoded protein: CSVAQPNTDTQYF.

This clone was observed a few times. The chain carries TRBV5-1 and TRBJ2-3, with D uncertain. V lost 4 bases and J 1 base, leaving 7 bases between the germline ends. This CDR3 region has 13 residues. Germline V lookup: CDR1 SGHRS, CDR2 YFSETQ. CDR3: CASSDTGTDTQYF. The CDR3 DNA sequence: TGCGCCAGCAGCGACACAGGCACAGATACGCAGTATTTT. Full variable domain (missing parts from reference TRBV5-1 and TRBJ2-3): KAGVTQTPRYLIKTRGQQVTLSCSPISGHRSVSWYQQTPGQGLQFLFEYFSETQRNKGNFPGRFSGRQFSNSRSEMNVSTLELGDSALYLCASSDTGTDTQYFGPGTRLTVL.

This clone has just one count. The rearrangement joins TRBV10-3 to TRBJ2-5; D is possibly TRBD2 (5 bases). The germline gives CDR1 ENHRY, CDR2 SYGVKD. With 10 bases removed from V and 2 bases from J, the gap between germline ends came to 17 bases. The CDR3 is 14 residues long. In nucleotides, the CDR3 is TGTGCCACGAACCACCCGGGGAAGCAAGAGACCCAGTACTTC. Translation: CATNHPGKQETQYF.

The V and J genes are TRBV27 and TRBJ2-7; D perhaps matches TRBD1 (5 bases). V lost 5 bases, J lost 0 bases, and 11 bases lay in between. From germline, CDR1 is MNHEY and CDR2 SMNVEV (reference sequence). The CDR3 is 14 residues long. The CDR3 reads CASSPRAVSYEQYF. In nucleotides, the CDR3 is TGTGCCAGCAGTCCCAGGGCTGTCTCCTACGAGCAGTACTTC.

This clone was observed once. The chain joins TRBV5-6 to TRBJ1-6; 8 positions match TRBD1. V was clipped by 2 bases and J by 7 bases; unmatched bases: 8. The CDR3 spans 16 residues. Germline V gene sequence: CDR1 SGHDT, CDR2 YYEEEE. The CDR3 region is CASSFGQGLGNSPLHF. CDR3 sequence (DNA): TGTGCCAGCAGCTTCGGACAGGGTCTGGGGAATTCACCCCTCCACTTT.